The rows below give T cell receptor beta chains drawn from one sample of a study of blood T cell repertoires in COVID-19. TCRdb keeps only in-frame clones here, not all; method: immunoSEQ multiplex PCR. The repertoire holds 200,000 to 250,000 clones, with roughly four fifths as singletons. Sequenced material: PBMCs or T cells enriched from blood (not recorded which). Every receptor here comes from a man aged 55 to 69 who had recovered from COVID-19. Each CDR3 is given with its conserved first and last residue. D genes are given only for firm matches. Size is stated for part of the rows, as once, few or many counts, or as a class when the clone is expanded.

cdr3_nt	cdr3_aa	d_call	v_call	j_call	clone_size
TGTGCCAGCAGCCTTTCCTCTAGCGGGGATTCCTACGAGCAGTACTTC	CASSLSSSGDSYEQYF	TRBD2	TRBV6-6	TRBJ2-7	NA
TGCGCCAGCAGCACTGGAGGGTGGGACACTGAAGCTTTCTTT	CASSTGGWDTEAFF	NA	TRBV4-3	TRBJ1-1	NA
TGTGCCAGCAGCTTACGGGATCCCGGGGAGCTGTTTTTT	CASSLRDPGELFF	NA	TRBV11-3	TRBJ2-2	NA
TGTGCCAGCTCCCCAAACAGGGGAGAAGAGTCGGGGGAGCAGTACTTC	CASSPNRGEESGEQYF	TRBD1	TRBV18	TRBJ2-7	NA
TGTGCCAGTAGTATAACGAGGGCTAGCGGGGGCCCCAGCTCCTACAATGAGCAGTTCTTC	CASSITRASGGPSSYNEQFF	TRBD2	TRBV19	TRBJ2-1	NA
TGTGCCAGCAGCCCGCGGCGAGGCGATGAAGCTTTCTTT	CASSPRRGDEAFF	NA	TRBV9	TRBJ1-1	NA
TGTGCCAGCAGCTTGGAGGGGGGGACCAACACCGGGGAGCTGTTTTTT	CASSLEGGTNTGELFF	NA	TRBV5-5	TRBJ2-2	once
TGTGCCAGCAGCACCACTAGCGGCTCCTACGAGCAGTACTTC	CASSTTSGSYEQYF	TRBD2	TRBV11-2	TRBJ2-7	NA
TGTGCCAGCAGCCAGGGGGCAGGTGAGCAGTACTTC	CASSQGAGEQYF	NA	TRBV4-2	TRBJ2-7	NA
TGTGCCAGCAGCTTGGTATGGGGGGATGGCTACACCTTC	CASSLVWGDGYTF	NA	TRBV5-8	TRBJ1-2	few
TGCGCCAGCAGCGCGGACAGGGAGGTGAACACTGAAGCTTTCTTT	CASSADREVNTEAFF	TRBD1	TRBV5-1	TRBJ1-1	NA
TGTGCCAGCAGCCCTAGGGGGGGCGGATTAAACTATGGCTACACCTTC	CASSPRGGGLNYGYTF	NA	TRBV7-2	TRBJ1-2	few
TGTGCCAGCAGTCCCGGGAGGAGGGGCCCCCAGCATTTT	CASSPGRRGPQHF	NA	TRBV6-2/TRBV6-3	TRBJ1-5	NA
TGTGCCAGCAGCCAAGATCTCGGACAGGGTCGGTACTTC	CASSQDLGQGRYF	TRBD1	TRBV3-1/TRBV3-2	TRBJ2-7	few
TGCGCCAGCAGCTTGAGCAAAACCAAAAACATTCAGTACTTC	CASSLSKTKNIQYF	NA	TRBV5-1	TRBJ2-4	NA
TGTGCCAGCAGTTTAAACACACCCGATACGCAGTATTTT	CASSLNTPDTQYF	NA	TRBV12-3/TRBV12-4	TRBJ2-3	once
TGTGCCAGCAGCCCCCACCCTGTCCAGGTTGGGTCCGGGGAGCTGTTTTTT	CASSPHPVQVGSGELFF	NA	TRBV7-2	TRBJ2-2	NA
TGTGCCAGCAGCACAGCCACAATGAACACTGAAGCTTTCTTT	CASSTATMNTEAFF	NA	TRBV6-5	TRBJ1-1	once
TGTGCCAGCAGTCCCCTTGGACAGGTAGGGAAAAATGAGCAGTTCTTC	CASSPLGQVGKNEQFF	TRBD1	TRBV27	TRBJ2-1	NA
TGCAGCGTTGAAGATTCGAGGGGAGGAGAGACCCAGTACTTC	CSVEDSRGGETQYF	NA	TRBV29-1	TRBJ2-5	NA
TGCAGCGTTGCTAGCTCGGGATCGAACGAGCAGTACTTC	CSVASSGSNEQYF	NA	TRBV29-1	TRBJ2-7	NA
TGTGCCAGCAGCTCCGGGACAGATAATTCACCCCTCCACTTT	CASSSGTDNSPLHF	TRBD1	TRBV7-9	TRBJ1-6	NA
TGTGCCAGCAGCTCGACAGGGCCTAACTATGGCTACACCTTC	CASSSTGPNYGYTF	TRBD1	TRBV3-1/TRBV3-2	TRBJ1-2	NA